This T cell receptor beta chain stems from a study of T cells expressing NK-cell markers. The wider study: One of the eight sequenced donors was seronegative, whereas the other seven were HCMV-seropositive. Regarding the study as a whole: Unclear, still, was the HCMV specificity of the expanded NKG2C+ T cell clones.

In the case of this clonotype: The antigen is undetermined.

The CDR3 has 18 amino acids. Germline-derived CDR1 and CDR2 are MDHEN and SYDVKM. UMI-tagged 5'RACE template switching yielded the TCR beta cDNA. For each CDR3 protein, TCRdb gives one entry from its re-call of the 5' RACE reads, without DNA. The listing contains roughly 160,000 distinct CDR3 sequences. The chain joins TRBV28 to TRBJ2-2; TCRdb's D call of TRBD1 is untestable without DNA. Specimen: blood T cells: a sorted CD56 or NKG2C T cell subset, CD4+ or CD8+ T cells, or bulk PBMC T cells (not recorded which). The receptor comes from a man aged 18 to 69 in good health. The CDR3 region is CASSQTGGRDGNTGELFF.